Listed below are T cell receptor beta chains from one sample, sequenced in a study of blood T cell repertoires in COVID-19. Clones were sequenced by immunoSEQ multiplex PCR, and TCRdb holds only the in-frame ones, with some missing. Among just under 150,000 clones listed, about four fifths were seen once. Sequencing was done on a sample of peripheral blood. The source is a human donor in a cohort sampled during active COVID-19. CDR3s include the opening cysteine and the closing phenylalanine or tryptophan. A D gene is named only where the DNA matches it firmly. The size field is filled for only some rows; it gives once, few, many or a size class.

d_call: NA
v_call: TRBV6-2/TRBV6-3
j_call: TRBJ2-6
clone_size: NA
cdr3_length: 17
cdr3_nt: TGTGCCAGCAGTTATTCTATTCAGGGTTCTGGGGCCAACGTCCTGACTTTC
cdr3_aa: CASSYSIQGSGANVLTF

d_call: NA
v_call: TRBV3-1/TRBV3-2
j_call: TRBJ2-7
clone_size: once
cdr3_length: 16
cdr3_nt: TGTGCCAGCAGCAACTGGGGCGGAGGGAAGTCCTACGAGCAGTACTTC
cdr3_aa: CASSNWGGGKSYEQYF

d_call: NA
v_call: TRBV29-1
j_call: TRBJ2-1
clone_size: NA
cdr3_length: 12
cdr3_nt: TGCAGCGTAGAAGCTGGACAGAATGAGCAGTTCTTC
cdr3_aa: CSVEAGQNEQFF

d_call: TRBD2
v_call: TRBV5-4
j_call: TRBJ2-3
clone_size: NA
cdr3_length: 16
cdr3_nt: TGTGCCAGCAGCTTGGGGGCAAGCGGGAGGGAAGATACGCAGTATTTT
cdr3_aa: CASSLGASGREDTQYF

d_call: TRBD1
v_call: TRBV7-7
j_call: TRBJ1-1
clone_size: NA
cdr3_length: 16
cdr3_nt: TGTGCTAGCAGCCCCTTACCTCAGGGGGCGCGTAATGAAGCTTTCTTT
cdr3_aa: CASSPLPQGARNEAFF

d_call: NA
v_call: TRBV12-3/TRBV12-4
j_call: TRBJ1-4
clone_size: NA
cdr3_length: 12
cdr3_nt: TGTGCCAGCAGGTTCACGAGCGGGAAACTGTTTTTT
cdr3_aa: CASRFTSGKLFF

d_call: NA
v_call: TRBV14
j_call: TRBJ1-2
clone_size: once
cdr3_length: 15
cdr3_nt: TGTGCCAGCAGCCAAGGCACGGTGGGGGAGGACGGCTACACCTTC
cdr3_aa: CASSQGTVGEDGYTF

d_call: NA
v_call: TRBV14
j_call: TRBJ1-2
clone_size: NA
cdr3_length: 13
cdr3_nt: TGTGCCAGCAGCCAAGACAGGGACTATGGCTACACCTTC
cdr3_aa: CASSQDRDYGYTF

d_call: TRBD1
v_call: TRBV6-5
j_call: TRBJ1-2
clone_size: NA
cdr3_length: 14
cdr3_nt: TGTGCCAGCAGCGCAGGGGGCAAGAACTATGGCTACACCTTC
cdr3_aa: CASSAGGKNYGYTF

d_call: NA
v_call: TRBV19
j_call: TRBJ1-2
clone_size: NA
cdr3_length: 14
cdr3_nt: TGTGCCAGTAGTAAGCCGGACTCCGTGGGTGGCTACACCTTC
cdr3_aa: CASSKPDSVGGYTF

d_call: NA
v_call: TRBV4-1
j_call: TRBJ1-2
clone_size: NA
cdr3_length: 15
cdr3_nt: TGCGCCAGCAGCCAAGGTGGACACCGTAACTATGGCTACACCTTC
cdr3_aa: CASSQGGHRNYGYTF

d_call: TRBD1
v_call: TRBV6-5
j_call: TRBJ1-3
clone_size: NA
cdr3_length: 14
cdr3_nt: TGTGCCAGCACTCGGGACAGGGTGGAAAACACCATATATTTT
cdr3_aa: CASTRDRVENTIYF

d_call: TRBD2
v_call: TRBV19
j_call: TRBJ2-5
clone_size: NA
cdr3_length: 14
cdr3_nt: TGTGCCAGTAGTATCGGGACTAGCCAAGAGACCCAGTACTTC
cdr3_aa: CASSIGTSQETQYF

d_call: TRBD1
v_call: TRBV4-1
j_call: TRBJ2-3
clone_size: NA
cdr3_length: 15
cdr3_nt: TGCGCCAGCAGCCCACAGGGGAGTAGGACAGATACGCAGTATTTT
cdr3_aa: CASSPQGSRTDTQYF

d_call: NA
v_call: TRBV19
j_call: TRBJ1-2
clone_size: NA
cdr3_length: 15
cdr3_nt: TGTGCCACCCTTCGAACCAGGGGCTCACTCTATGGCTACACCTTC
cdr3_aa: CATLRTRGSLYGYTF

d_call: NA
v_call: TRBV7-9
j_call: TRBJ1-1
clone_size: NA
cdr3_length: 14
cdr3_nt: TGTGCCAGCAGCTTAGTGGGCGGGAGCACTGAAGCTTTCTTT
cdr3_aa: CASSLVGGSTEAFF

d_call: TRBD1
v_call: TRBV19
j_call: TRBJ2-5
clone_size: NA
cdr3_length: 16
cdr3_nt: TGTGCCAGTAGTTTAAGACAGGGTGGCTATTCGGAGACCCAGTACTTC
cdr3_aa: CASSLRQGGYSETQYF

d_call: NA
v_call: TRBV7-8
j_call: TRBJ2-7
clone_size: NA
cdr3_length: 16
cdr3_nt: TGTGCCAGCAGCCTCGGACTAGGGGGGACCTCCTACGAGCAGTACTTC
cdr3_aa: CASSLGLGGTSYEQYF

d_call: NA
v_call: TRBV4-2
j_call: TRBJ2-5
clone_size: NA
cdr3_length: 17
cdr3_nt: TGTGCCAGCAGCTGTACGAGTCAAGAGCCGTGCCAAGAGACCCAGTACTTC
cdr3_aa: CASSCTSQEPCQETQYF

d_call: NA
v_call: TRBV4-1
j_call: TRBJ2-1
clone_size: NA
cdr3_length: 16
cdr3_nt: TGCGCCAGCAGCCAAGTTTCTAGCGCCCATGATGGTGAGCAGTTCTTC
cdr3_aa: CASSQVSSAHDGEQFF

d_call: NA
v_call: TRBV3-1/TRBV3-2
j_call: TRBJ1-3
clone_size: NA
cdr3_length: 14
cdr3_nt: TGTGCCAGCAGCCCCCTCAGGGAAGCGAACACCATATATTTT
cdr3_aa: CASSPLREANTIYF

d_call: NA
v_call: TRBV15
j_call: TRBJ2-6
clone_size: once
cdr3_length: 16
cdr3_nt: TGTGCCACCAGCACGGCAGGAGGCTCTGGGGCCAACGTCCTGACTTTC
cdr3_aa: CATSTAGGSGANVLTF

d_call: TRBD1
v_call: TRBV20-1
j_call: TRBJ1-2
clone_size: NA
cdr3_length: 16
cdr3_nt: TGCAGTGCTAGTTTACAGGGGGCGTCTGCTAACTATGGCTACACCTTC
cdr3_aa: CSASLQGASANYGYTF

d_call: NA
v_call: TRBV7-9
j_call: TRBJ2-1
clone_size: NA
cdr3_length: 13
cdr3_nt: TGTGCCAGCAGCTCGACAGCCTACAATGAGCAGTTCTTC
cdr3_aa: CASSSTAYNEQFF

d_call: NA
v_call: TRBV20-1
j_call: TRBJ2-7
clone_size: NA
cdr3_length: 11
cdr3_nt: TGCAGTGCGAGAGGGCAATACGAGCAGTACTTC
cdr3_aa: CSARGQYEQYF

d_call: TRBD2
v_call: TRBV19
j_call: TRBJ2-3
clone_size: NA
cdr3_length: 16
cdr3_nt: TGTGCCAGTAGAAAACAACTAGCGGGAGAAGGAGATACGCAGTATTTT
cdr3_aa: CASRKQLAGEGDTQYF

d_call: TRBD2
v_call: TRBV9
j_call: TRBJ2-5
clone_size: NA
cdr3_length: 15
cdr3_nt: TGTGCCAGCAGCGTCAGCGGGAGAGGACAAGAGAGCCAGTACTTC
cdr3_aa: CASSVSGRGQESQYF

d_call: TRBD1
v_call: TRBV30
j_call: TRBJ2-3
clone_size: NA
cdr3_length: 19
cdr3_nt: TGTGCCTGGAGTGTATGGACAGGGGATGTATCCCGACCCACAGATACGCAGTATTTT
cdr3_aa: CAWSVWTGDVSRPTDTQYF

d_call: NA
v_call: TRBV12-3/TRBV12-4
j_call: TRBJ1-5
clone_size: NA
cdr3_length: 13
cdr3_nt: TGTGCCAGCAGTTTAGACAGGTATCAGCCCCAGCATTTT
cdr3_aa: CASSLDRYQPQHF

d_call: NA
v_call: TRBV27
j_call: TRBJ1-1
clone_size: NA
cdr3_length: 15
cdr3_nt: TGTGCCGGCAGTCCTCGGGGGGGACTTAACACTGAAGCTTTCTTT
cdr3_aa: CAGSPRGGLNTEAFF

d_call: TRBD1
v_call: TRBV6-6
j_call: TRBJ1-4
clone_size: NA
cdr3_length: 14
cdr3_nt: TGTGCCAGCAGTTACTCAGGGGGCGATGAAAAACTGTTTTTT
cdr3_aa: CASSYSGGDEKLFF

d_call: TRBD2
v_call: TRBV7-9
j_call: TRBJ2-5
clone_size: NA
cdr3_length: 16
cdr3_nt: TGTGCCAGCAGCCGGCCCCCCGGGGGGGTACAAGAGACCCAGTACTTC
cdr3_aa: CASSRPPGGVQETQYF

d_call: NA
v_call: TRBV6-6
j_call: TRBJ1-6
clone_size: NA
cdr3_length: 15
cdr3_nt: TGTGCCAGCAGAAACCACAAGGCAGGGGATTCACCCCTCCACTTT
cdr3_aa: CASRNHKAGDSPLHF

d_call: TRBD1
v_call: TRBV2
j_call: TRBJ2-1
clone_size: NA
cdr3_length: 16
cdr3_nt: TGTGCCAGCAGACCCCGACAGGGATTCCCCTACAATGAGCAGTTCTTC
cdr3_aa: CASRPRQGFPYNEQFF

d_call: TRBD2
v_call: TRBV5-4
j_call: TRBJ2-1
clone_size: NA
cdr3_length: 17
cdr3_nt: TGTGCCAGCAGCTGGACCTATCGGGAGGGCAAAGTCACTGAGCAGTTCTTC
cdr3_aa: CASSWTYREGKVTEQFF

d_call: NA
v_call: TRBV4-2
j_call: TRBJ2-1
clone_size: NA
cdr3_length: 15
cdr3_nt: TGTGCCAGCAGCCAATCCGCAATAGCGGTGGATGAGCAGTTCTTC
cdr3_aa: CASSQSAIAVDEQFF

d_call: TRBD2
v_call: TRBV10-3
j_call: TRBJ2-1
clone_size: NA
cdr3_length: 14
cdr3_nt: TGTGCCATCAGTGAAAGGGCGGGAGGGGAAGAGCAGTTCTTC
cdr3_aa: CAISERAGGEEQFF

d_call: TRBD1
v_call: TRBV7-9
j_call: TRBJ2-2
clone_size: once
cdr3_length: 15
cdr3_nt: TGTGCCAGCAGCCGGGGACAGGGGGTCGCCGGGGAGCTGTTTTTT
cdr3_aa: CASSRGQGVAGELFF

d_call: TRBD2
v_call: TRBV27
j_call: TRBJ2-1
clone_size: once
cdr3_length: 21
cdr3_nt: TGTGCCAGCAGTCCAACCCGGATTACTACTTGGCTAGCGGCCCGGGGTAATGAGCAGTTCTTC
cdr3_aa: CASSPTRITTWLAARGNEQFF

d_call: TRBD1
v_call: TRBV6-2/TRBV6-3
j_call: TRBJ1-2
clone_size: few
cdr3_length: 15
cdr3_nt: TGTGCCAGCAGTTACGCTGAGACAGGGGGCTATGGCTACACCTTC
cdr3_aa: CASSYAETGGYGYTF

d_call: TRBD2
v_call: TRBV6-1
j_call: TRBJ2-5
clone_size: NA
cdr3_length: 16
cdr3_nt: TGTGCCAGCAGTGCCGGATGGCATGGGGAGGGAGAGACCCAGTACTTC
cdr3_aa: CASSAGWHGEGETQYF

d_call: TRBD2
v_call: TRBV4-1
j_call: TRBJ2-1
clone_size: NA
cdr3_length: 20
cdr3_nt: TGCGCCAGCAGCCAATACTCCGGGACTAGCGGAGGGGATTCCTACAATGAGCAGTTCTTC
cdr3_aa: CASSQYSGTSGGDSYNEQFF

d_call: NA
v_call: TRBV4-1
j_call: TRBJ2-3
clone_size: NA
cdr3_length: 15
cdr3_nt: TGCGCCAGCAGCCAAGGGAGCGGCGGGACAGATACGCAGTATTTT
cdr3_aa: CASSQGSGGTDTQYF

d_call: NA
v_call: TRBV29-1
j_call: TRBJ1-6
clone_size: few
cdr3_length: 13
cdr3_nt: TGCAGCGCCTCCACAGGAGGGGATTCACCCCTCCACTTT
cdr3_aa: CSASTGGDSPLHF

d_call: TRBD1
v_call: TRBV28
j_call: TRBJ1-4
clone_size: once
cdr3_length: 14
cdr3_nt: TGTGCCAGCAGTGCGACAGGGGGAGAGGAAAAACTGTTTTTT
cdr3_aa: CASSATGGEEKLFF

d_call: TRBD1
v_call: TRBV12-5
j_call: TRBJ2-2
clone_size: NA
cdr3_length: 16
cdr3_nt: TGTGCTAGTGGTTTGGGGGGACAGGGGAGGACCGGGGAGCTGTTTTTT
cdr3_aa: CASGLGGQGRTGELFF

d_call: TRBD1
v_call: TRBV6-5
j_call: TRBJ1-2
clone_size: NA
cdr3_length: 15
cdr3_nt: TGTGCCAGCAGGAACACCGGGACAGGGGCGCGGGGCTACACCTTC
cdr3_aa: CASRNTGTGARGYTF

d_call: NA
v_call: TRBV2
j_call: TRBJ1-5
clone_size: NA
cdr3_length: 15
cdr3_nt: TGTGCCAGCACCCTGGACACGGGCGGCAATCAGCCCCAGCATTTT
cdr3_aa: CASTLDTGGNQPQHF

d_call: NA
v_call: TRBV5-1
j_call: TRBJ2-3
clone_size: NA
cdr3_length: 16
cdr3_nt: TGCGCCAGCAGCTTGTTCGGCAGGGTGGACACAGATACGCAGTATTTT
cdr3_aa: CASSLFGRVDTDTQYF

d_call: TRBD2
v_call: TRBV6-6
j_call: TRBJ2-1
clone_size: once
cdr3_length: 14
cdr3_nt: TGTGCCAGCGGGGTCGGGGGGTCCTCCAGTGAGCAGTTCTTC
cdr3_aa: CASGVGGSSSEQFF

d_call: TRBD1
v_call: TRBV28
j_call: TRBJ2-7
clone_size: NA
cdr3_length: 17
cdr3_nt: TGTGCCAGCAGTAACTCCGGGACAGGGGATAGAAACTACGAGCAGTACTTC
cdr3_aa: CASSNSGTGDRNYEQYF

d_call: TRBD1
v_call: TRBV6-1
j_call: TRBJ2-7
clone_size: NA
cdr3_length: 14
cdr3_nt: TGTGCCAGCAGTGAAGGGACAGGGGAGTACGAGCAGTACTTC
cdr3_aa: CASSEGTGEYEQYF

d_call: TRBD2
v_call: TRBV7-8
j_call: TRBJ2-1
clone_size: once
cdr3_length: 17
cdr3_nt: TGTGCCAGCAGCCATATAGATTCTCGGCTAGCGGGAGGGCCGAAGTTCTTC
cdr3_aa: CASSHIDSRLAGGPKFF

d_call: TRBD1
v_call: TRBV29-1
j_call: TRBJ1-5
clone_size: NA
cdr3_length: 13
cdr3_nt: TGCAGCGTCTCAGGGGGCGAGGGTCAGCCCCAGCATTTT
cdr3_aa: CSVSGGEGQPQHF